These 21 T cell receptor beta chains share one sample of origin, sequenced in a study of CD8 T cells in ankylosing spondylitis. MiXCR, applied by TCRdb to the 5' RACE reads, yields one record per CDR3 protein. Of about 130,000 distinct CDR3 sequences listed, around 9.7% are singletons. The sample consisted of blood, either unsorted or a sorted T cell fraction (not recorded which). The source of these receptors is a male donor with ankylosing spondylitis or in good health (not recorded which).

This clonotype was seen a handful of times. V usage is TRBV12-3 or TRBV12-4 and J usage is TRBJ1-1; TRBD1 agrees at 7 bases. After removal of 4 bases from V and 1 base from J, the junction contained 3 bases not matched to a gene. This CDR3 contains 14 residues. This CDR3 is CASSYGTANTEAFF. CDR3 nucleotide sequence: TGTGCCAGCAGTTATGGGACAGCGAACACTGAAGCTTTCTTT.

There are a few counts of this clonotype. This chain joins TRBV5-1 and TRBJ2-1; the D is unclear. V lost 0 bases and J 0 bases, leaving 10 bases between the germline ends. From germline, CDR1 is SGHRS and CDR2 YFSETQ. The CDR3 spans 16 residues. The CDR3 DNA reads TGCGCCAGCAGCTTGGGACTCTTCTCCTCCTACAATGAGCAGTTCTTC. This sequence encodes CASSLGLFSSYNEQFF.

This clonotype was recorded at least ten times. The chain couples TRBV29-1 to TRBJ2-2, with D maybe TRBD2 (6 bases). This CDR3 region has 11 residues. Trimming took 5 bases from V and 7 from J, leaving 8 bases between them. CDR1 SQVTM and CDR2 ANQGSEA come from the germline V gene. The CDR3 sequence is CSVWGGGELFF. CDR3 DNA: TGCAGCGTTTGGGGAGGCGGGGAGCTGTTTTTT.

This clonotype was seen repeatedly, ten times or more. The V and J genes are TRBV7-6 and TRBJ2-1, with TRBD2 matching 11 bases. The CDR3 contains 16 residues. CDR1 is SGHVS, CDR2 FNYEAQ, per germline. The trim removed 0 bases at V and 8 bases at J, leaving 6 bases unmatched. The CDR3 sequence: CASSLASTSGIDEQFF. CDR3 nucleotides: TGTGCCAGCAGCTTAGCGTCGACTAGCGGGATAGATGAGCAGTTCTTC.

This clonotype came up many times. The chain links TRBV10-3 to TRBJ2-1; 7 bases are a match to TRBD2. Unmatched junction bases numbered 4, after V lost 3 bases and J lost 8 bases. Germline V CDR1 and CDR2: ENHRY, SYGVKD. The length of the CDR3 is 13 residues. CDR3: CAISDGLVYEQFF. CDR3 nucleotides: TGTGCCATCAGTGATGGACTAGTTTATGAGCAGTTCTTC.

In its sample, this clonotype was seen many times. The rearrangement joins TRBV27 to TRBJ1-2, with TRBD1 matching over 7 bases. The CDR3 extends over 15 amino acids. The germline V gene encodes CDR1 MNHEY and CDR2 SMNVEV (reference sequence). V dropped 6 bases and J dropped 8; count of bases not matched to a gene: 15. The CDR3 bases are TGTGCCAGCAGCCGACTTCAGGGGGTTTGGGACGGCTACACCTTC. This sequence encodes CASSRLQGVWDGYTF.

In the case of this clonotype: This may be a read error: a much more frequent sequence differs by one nucleotide. Here the CDR3 reads CASSMAQGREKLFF. CDR3 nucleotide sequence: TGCGCCAGCAGCATGGCACAGGGTCGTGAAAAACTGTTTTTT. The chain recombines TRBV5-1 with TRBJ1-4, with a possible D match to TRBD1 (6 bases). The CDR3 contains 14 residues. Germline CDR1 is SGHRS and CDR2 is YFSETQ. V lost 4 bases, J lost 7 bases, and 14 bases lay in between.

This clonotype was picked up many times. This chain joins TRBV7-9 and TRBJ1-3; D remains ambiguous. The V end was cut by 5 bases, the J end by 0 bases, with 8 bases between. Germline V lookup: CDR1 SEHNR, CDR2 FQNEAQ (reference sequence). The CDR3 runs 14 residues. The CDR3 reads CASSPDISGNTIYF. The CDR3 DNA is TGTGCCAGCAGCCCAGACATCTCTGGAAACACCATATATTTT.

Ten or more counts support this clonotype. The genes are TRBV7-3 and TRBJ2-1; the D call may be TRBD1 or TRBD2 (5 bases each). The ends were cut back, 5 bases at V and 6 bases at J, with 14 bases in the middle. This CDR3 is 14 amino acids long. Germline V gives CDR1 SGHTA, CDR2 FQGTGA. CDR3 coding DNA: TGTGCCAGCAGCCCCCATACTGGGACCAATGAGCAGTTCTTC. As protein: CASSPHTGTNEQFF.

The genes are TRBV18 and TRBJ2-3; tentative D call: TRBD1 (5 bases). In germline, CDR1 is KGHSH, CDR2 LQKENI. V was pared by 5 bases and J by 2 bases, with 14 bases between. The CDR3 is made up of 15 amino acids. CDR3 DNA: TGTGCCAGCTCAATTTTCGACAGTACCACAGATACGCAGTATTTT. Protein: CASSIFDSTTDTQYF.

A few counts support this clonotype. The V call is TRBV20-1, the J call TRBJ2-1, with 7 bases lining up with TRBD1. Germline-derived CDR1 and CDR2 are DFQATT and SNEGSKA (reference sequence). The CDR3 sequence is 16 residues long. V shed 4 bases, J shed 1 base, and the junction held 10 bases outside the gene matches. Here the CDR3 DNA reads TGCAGTGCTATTCCTCCGAGGACAGGTTCCTACAATGAGCAGTTCTTC. This codes for CSAIPPRTGSYNEQFF.

This clonotype was seen once. The V call is TRBV10-3, the J call TRBJ2-1, with a possible D match to TRBD2 (6 bases). The CDR3 is 14 amino acids. V lost 4 bases, J lost 9 bases, and 16 bases lay in between. Germline assignment: CDR1 ENHRY and CDR2 SYGVKD. The CDR3 reads CAISAAGTLSEQFF. The DNA for the CDR3 is TGTGCCATCAGTGCGGCAGGGACTTTGTCTGAGCAGTTCTTC.

In this sample, this clonotype turned up many times. The V and J genes are TRBV12-3 or TRBV12-4 and TRBJ1-1, with 7 bases identical to TRBD1. J lost 6 bases, V lost 4 bases, and 8 bases had no gene match. The CDR3 length is 14 residues. The CDR3 region is CASSSERDSSEAFF. In DNA form, the CDR3 reads TGTGCCAGCAGTTCAGAAAGGGACAGCTCTGAAGCTTTCTTT.

This clonotype has ten or more counts. The V gene is TRBV6-2 or TRBV6-3, the J gene TRBJ1-5; no definite D call. Germline V lookup: CDR1 MNHEY, CDR2 SVGEGT. There are 12 residues in the CDR3. Trimming removed 4 bases from V and 4 bases from J, with 5 bases in between. The CDR3 sequence: CASSFGNQPQHF. The CDR3 region has the DNA TGTGCCAGCAGTTTTGGGAATCAGCCCCAGCATTTT.

There are many counts of this clonotype. The V call is TRBV20-1, the J call TRBJ2-5; D remains unclear. The V end lost 5 bases, the J end lost 2 bases, and 9 bases lay between the germline ends. Germline V gene data show CDR1 as DFQATT and CDR2 as SNEGSKA (reference sequence). This CDR3 contains 12 residues. CDR3 nucleotides: TGCAGTGCTGTAAAGGCTCAAGAGACCCAGTACTTC. Protein product: CSAVKAQETQYF.

There are many counts of this clonotype. The chain joins TRBV7-6 to TRBJ2-5; D gene ambiguous. CDR1 is SGHVS and CDR2 is FNYEAQ in the germline V gene. V was shortened by 5 bases and J by 0 bases, with 22 bases between the two germline ends. This CDR3 is 18 amino acids long. CDR3: CASSPVSRSARYQETQYF. In DNA, the CDR3 is TGTGCCAGCAGCCCTGTGAGCCGGAGTGCCCGGTACCAAGAGACCCAGTACTTC.

The sample holds many counts of this clonotype. The chain uses TRBV27 and TRBJ2-1, with 14 positions matching TRBD2. Germline V gene data show CDR1 as MNHEY and CDR2 as SMNVEV (reference sequence). The CDR3 consists of 17 residues. V was clipped by 7 bases and J by 4 bases; unmatched bases: 9. As DNA, the CDR3 is TGTGCCAGCAAATCCGGGACTAGCGGGAGAAAATACAATGAGCAGTTCTTC. Protein: CASKSGTSGRKYNEQFF.

This chain uses TRBV14 with TRBJ2-5; D call uncertain. The CDR3 runs 15 residues. In germline, CDR1 is SGHDN, CDR2 FVKESK. Trimming took 4 bases from V and 3 from J, leaving 15 bases between them. In nucleotides, the CDR3 is TGTGCCAGCAGCCCAAGAGGTATTTACGAAGAGACCCAGTACTTC. Amino acid sequence: CASSPRGIYEETQYF.

This clonotype was recorded a few times. This chain links TRBV12-3 or TRBV12-4 with TRBJ2-3; 8 bases align to TRBD2. The J segment lost 1 base and the V segment lost 5 bases, leaving 11 bases of the junction unmatched. This CDR3 has 17 amino acids. CDR3 coding DNA: TGTGCCAGCAGTGGGACCGGGAGGGTGACTGGCACAGATACGCAGTATTTT. It encodes CASSGTGRVTGTDTQYF.

This clonotype has a count of ten or more. The chain recombines TRBV29-1 with TRBJ2-1, with D maybe TRBD1 (5 bases). Trimming pared 5 bases from V and 10 bases from J, leaving 18 bases between. In germline, CDR1 is SQVTM, CDR2 ANQGSEA. The CDR3 extends over 13 amino acids. This chain's CDR3 is CSVPGRAWEEQFF. Here the CDR3 DNA reads TGCAGCGTTCCGGGCAGGGCGTGGGAAGAGCAGTTCTTC.

This clonotype was recorded many times. This sequence joins TRBV29-1 and TRBJ2-7, with D uncertain. CDR3 length: 11 residues. V was cut by 7 bases and J by 6 bases, with 13 bases left in between. Germline values: CDR1 SQVTM, CDR2 ANQGSEA. CDR3 in amino acids: CSGGIASEQYF. Here the CDR3 DNA reads TGCAGCGGAGGAATAGCTTCCGAGCAGTACTTC.